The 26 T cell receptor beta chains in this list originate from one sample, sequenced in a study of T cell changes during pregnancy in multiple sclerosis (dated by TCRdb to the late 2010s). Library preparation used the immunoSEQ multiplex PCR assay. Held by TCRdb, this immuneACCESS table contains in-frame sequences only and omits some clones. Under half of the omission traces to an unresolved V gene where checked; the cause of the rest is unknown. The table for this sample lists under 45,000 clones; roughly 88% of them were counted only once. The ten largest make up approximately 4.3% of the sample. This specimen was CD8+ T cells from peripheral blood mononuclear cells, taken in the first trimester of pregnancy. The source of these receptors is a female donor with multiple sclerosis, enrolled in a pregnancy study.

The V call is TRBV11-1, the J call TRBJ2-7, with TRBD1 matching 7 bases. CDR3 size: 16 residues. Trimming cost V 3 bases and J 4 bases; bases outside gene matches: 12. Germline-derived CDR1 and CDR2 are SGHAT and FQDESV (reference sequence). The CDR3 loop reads CASSLFLGQPPYEQYF. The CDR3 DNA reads TGTGCCAGCAGCTTGTTCTTGGGACAGCCGCCTTACGAGCAGTACTTC.

The CDR3 region is CASSYGGSSDTQYF. The CDR3 DNA reads as TGTGCCAGCAGTTACGGCGGGTCCTCAGATACGCAGTATTTT. The chain combines TRBV6-5 with TRBJ2-3; the D gene is possibly TRBD2 (5 bases). CDR1 and CDR2 from the germline V gene are MNHEY and SVGAGI. V shed 2 bases and J shed 4 bases, with 10 bases lying between them. This CDR3 comprises 14 residues.

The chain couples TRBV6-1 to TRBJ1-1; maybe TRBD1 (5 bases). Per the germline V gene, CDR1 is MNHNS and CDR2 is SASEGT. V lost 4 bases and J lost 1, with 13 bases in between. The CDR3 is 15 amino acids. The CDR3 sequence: CASSVGEGANTEAFF. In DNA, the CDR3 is TGTGCCAGCAGTGTAGGGGAAGGGGCGAACACTGAAGCTTTCTTT.

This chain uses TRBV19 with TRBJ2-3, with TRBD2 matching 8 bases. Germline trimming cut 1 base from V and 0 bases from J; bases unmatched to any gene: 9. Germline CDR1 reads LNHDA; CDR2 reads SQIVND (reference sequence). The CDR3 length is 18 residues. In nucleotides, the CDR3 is TGTGCCAGTAGTATAGGGCTAGCGGGCGGAGTCAGCACAGATACGCAGTATTTT. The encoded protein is CASSIGLAGGVSTDTQYF.

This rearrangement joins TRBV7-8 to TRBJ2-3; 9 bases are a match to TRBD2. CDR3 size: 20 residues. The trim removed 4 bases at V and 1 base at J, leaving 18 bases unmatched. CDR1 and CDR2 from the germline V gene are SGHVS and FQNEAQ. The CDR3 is CASSSIPSPAGGGGTDTQYF. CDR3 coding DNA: TGTGCCAGCAGCTCGATCCCTTCCCCGGCGGGCGGGGGGGGCACAGATACGCAGTATTTT.

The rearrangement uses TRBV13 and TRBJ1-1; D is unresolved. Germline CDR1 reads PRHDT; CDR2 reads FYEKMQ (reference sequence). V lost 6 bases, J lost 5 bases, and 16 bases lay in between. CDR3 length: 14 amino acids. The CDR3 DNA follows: TGTGCCAGCAGTCCTAAAGAGGGTTGGACTGAAGCTTTCTTT. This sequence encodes CASSPKEGWTEAFF.

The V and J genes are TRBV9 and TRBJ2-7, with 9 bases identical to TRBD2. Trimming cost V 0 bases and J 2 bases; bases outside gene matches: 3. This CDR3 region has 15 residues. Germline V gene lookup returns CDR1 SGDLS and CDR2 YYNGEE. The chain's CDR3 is CASSVDAGGPYEQYF. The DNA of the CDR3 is TGTGCCAGCAGCGTAGACGCGGGGGGGCCCTACGAGCAGTACTTC. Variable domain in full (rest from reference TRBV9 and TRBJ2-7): DSGVTQTPKHLITATGQRVTLRCSPRSGDLSVYWYQQSLDQGLQFLIQYYNGEERAKGNILERFSAQQFPDLHSELNLSSLELGDSALYFCASSVDAGGPYEQYFGPGTRLTVT.

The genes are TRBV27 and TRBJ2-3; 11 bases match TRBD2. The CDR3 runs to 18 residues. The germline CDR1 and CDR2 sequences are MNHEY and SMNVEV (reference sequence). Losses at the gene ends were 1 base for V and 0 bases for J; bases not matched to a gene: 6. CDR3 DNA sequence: TGTGCCAGCAGTTTATGGGCTAGCGGGGGGCAGAGCACAGATACGCAGTATTTT. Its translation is CASSLWASGGQSTDTQYF.

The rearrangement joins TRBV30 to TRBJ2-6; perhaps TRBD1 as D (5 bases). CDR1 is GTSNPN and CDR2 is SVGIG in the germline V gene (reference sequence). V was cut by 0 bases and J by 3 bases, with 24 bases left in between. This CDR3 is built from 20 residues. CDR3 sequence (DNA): TGTGCCTGGAGTGTACTGTATGAAGGGGAAGCTTGGTATGGGGCCAACGTCCTGACTTTC. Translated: CAWSVLYEGEAWYGANVLTF.

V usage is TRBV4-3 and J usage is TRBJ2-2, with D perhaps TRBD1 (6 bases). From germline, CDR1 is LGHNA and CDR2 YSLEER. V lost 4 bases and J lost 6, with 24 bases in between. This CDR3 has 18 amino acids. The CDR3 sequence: CASSLQSTGPHEPGELFF. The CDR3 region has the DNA TGCGCCAGCAGCCTACAATCTACAGGGCCCCATGAGCCCGGGGAGCTGTTTTTT.

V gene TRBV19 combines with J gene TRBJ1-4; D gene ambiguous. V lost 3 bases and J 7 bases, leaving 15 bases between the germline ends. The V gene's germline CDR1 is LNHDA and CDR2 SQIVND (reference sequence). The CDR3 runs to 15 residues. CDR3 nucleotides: TGTGCCAGTAGTATGGTTCAGGATATGGCTGAAAAACTGTTTTTT. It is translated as CASSMVQDMAEKLFF.

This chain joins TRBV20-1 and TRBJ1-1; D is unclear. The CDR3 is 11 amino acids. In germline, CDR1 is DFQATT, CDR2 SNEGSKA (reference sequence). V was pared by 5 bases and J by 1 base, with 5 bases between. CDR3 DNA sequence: TGCAGTGCTCCAGAGAACACTGAAGCTTTCTTT. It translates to CSAPENTEAFF.

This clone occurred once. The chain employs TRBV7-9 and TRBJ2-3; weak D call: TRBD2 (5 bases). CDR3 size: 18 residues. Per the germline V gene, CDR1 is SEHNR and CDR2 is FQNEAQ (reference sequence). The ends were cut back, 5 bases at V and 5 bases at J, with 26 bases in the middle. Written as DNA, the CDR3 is TGTGCCAGCAGCGGACTTAGGGTGATAGCGAGACCTGGAGATACGCAGTATTTT. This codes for CASSGLRVIARPGDTQYF.

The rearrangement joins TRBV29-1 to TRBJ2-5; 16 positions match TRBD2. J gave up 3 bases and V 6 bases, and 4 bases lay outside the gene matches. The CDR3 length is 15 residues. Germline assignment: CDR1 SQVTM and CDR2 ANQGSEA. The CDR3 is CSVEGTSGGEETQYF. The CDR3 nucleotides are TGCAGCGTCGAGGGGACTAGCGGGGGGGAAGAGACCCAGTACTTC.

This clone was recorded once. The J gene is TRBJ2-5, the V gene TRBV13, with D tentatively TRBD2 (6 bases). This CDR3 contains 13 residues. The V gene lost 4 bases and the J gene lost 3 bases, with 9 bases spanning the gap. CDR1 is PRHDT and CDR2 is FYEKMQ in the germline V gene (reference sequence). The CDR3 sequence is CASSSGLEETQYF. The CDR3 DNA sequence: TGTGCCAGCAGCTCGGGACTCGAAGAGACCCAGTACTTC.

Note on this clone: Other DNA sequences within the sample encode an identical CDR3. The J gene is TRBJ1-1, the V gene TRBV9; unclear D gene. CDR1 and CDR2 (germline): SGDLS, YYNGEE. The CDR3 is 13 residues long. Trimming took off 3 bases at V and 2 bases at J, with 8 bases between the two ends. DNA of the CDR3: TGTGCCAGCAGCGCCGGAGTTAACACTGAAGCTTTCTTT. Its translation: CASSAGVNTEAFF. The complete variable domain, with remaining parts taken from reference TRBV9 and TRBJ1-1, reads DSGVTQTPKHLITATGQRVTLRCSPRSGDLSVYWYQQSLDQGLQFLIQYYNGEERAKGNILERFSAQQFPDLHSELNLSSLELGDSALYFCASSAGVNTEAFFGQGTRLTVV.

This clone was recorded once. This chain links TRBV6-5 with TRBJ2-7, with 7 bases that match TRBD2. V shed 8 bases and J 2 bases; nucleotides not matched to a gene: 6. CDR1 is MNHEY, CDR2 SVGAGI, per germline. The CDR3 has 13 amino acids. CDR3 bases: TGTGCCAGCGGACTAGGGCGCACCTACGAGCAGTACTTC. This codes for CASGLGRTYEQYF.

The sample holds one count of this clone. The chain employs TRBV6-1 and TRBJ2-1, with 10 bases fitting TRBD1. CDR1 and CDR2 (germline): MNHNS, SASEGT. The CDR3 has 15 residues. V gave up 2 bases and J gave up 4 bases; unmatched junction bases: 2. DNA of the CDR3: TGTGCCAGCAGTGAATCGGGACAGGGGTACAATGAGCAGTTCTTC. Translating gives CASSESGQGYNEQFF.

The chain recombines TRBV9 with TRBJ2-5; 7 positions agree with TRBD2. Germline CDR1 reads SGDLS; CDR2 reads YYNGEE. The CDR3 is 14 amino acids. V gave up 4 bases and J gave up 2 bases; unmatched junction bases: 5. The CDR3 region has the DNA TGTGCCAGCAGCCGGGGAGGGCGGCAAGAGACCCAGTACTTC. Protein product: CASSRGGRQETQYF.

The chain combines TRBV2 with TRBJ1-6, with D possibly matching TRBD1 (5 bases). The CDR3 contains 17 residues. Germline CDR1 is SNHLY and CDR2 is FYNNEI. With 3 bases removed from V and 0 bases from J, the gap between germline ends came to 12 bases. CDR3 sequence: CASSEGTSSSYNSPLHF. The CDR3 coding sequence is TGTGCCAGCAGTGAGGGGACTTCGAGCTCCTATAATTCACCCCTCCACTTT.

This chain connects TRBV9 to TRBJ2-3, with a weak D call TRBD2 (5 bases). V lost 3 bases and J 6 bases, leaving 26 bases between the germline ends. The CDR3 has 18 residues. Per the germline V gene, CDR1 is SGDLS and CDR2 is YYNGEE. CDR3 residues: CASSEPKTSSGAPDTQYF. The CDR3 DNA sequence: TGTGCCAGCAGCGAGCCCAAGACGTCAAGCGGTGCCCCCGATACGCAGTATTTT.

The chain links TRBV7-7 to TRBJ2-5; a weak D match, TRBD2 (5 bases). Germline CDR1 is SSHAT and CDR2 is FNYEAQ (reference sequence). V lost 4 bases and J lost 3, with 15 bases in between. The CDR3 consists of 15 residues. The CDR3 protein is CASSSTPGTKETQYF. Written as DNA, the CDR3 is TGTGCCAGCAGCTCTACTCCGGGAACCAAAGAGACCCAGTACTTC. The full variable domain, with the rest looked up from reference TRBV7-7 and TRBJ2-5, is GAGVSQSPRYKVTKRGQDVTLRCDPISSHATLYWYQQALGQGPEFLTYFNYEAQPDKSGLPSDRFSAERPEGSISTLTIQRTEQRDSAMYRCASSSTPGTKETQYFGPGTRLLVL.

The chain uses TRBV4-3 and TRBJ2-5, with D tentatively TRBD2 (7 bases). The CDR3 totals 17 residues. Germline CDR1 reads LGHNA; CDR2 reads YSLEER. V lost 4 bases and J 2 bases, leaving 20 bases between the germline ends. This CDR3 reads CASSLGEGDLVQETQYF. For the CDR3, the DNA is TGCGCCAGCAGCCTAGGGGAGGGGGACTTAGTACAAGAGACCCAGTACTTC.

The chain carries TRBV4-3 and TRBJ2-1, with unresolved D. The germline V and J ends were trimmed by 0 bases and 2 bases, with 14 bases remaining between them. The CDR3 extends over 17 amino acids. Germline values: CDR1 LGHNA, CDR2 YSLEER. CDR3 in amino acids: CASSQDSSEVAYNEQFF. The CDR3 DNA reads TGCGCCAGCAGCCAAGATTCGTCCGAGGTGGCCTACAATGAGCAGTTCTTC.

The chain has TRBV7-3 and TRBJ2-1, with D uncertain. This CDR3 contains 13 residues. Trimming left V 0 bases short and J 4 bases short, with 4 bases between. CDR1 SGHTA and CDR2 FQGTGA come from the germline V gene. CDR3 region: CASSLTLYNEQFF. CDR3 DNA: TGTGCCAGCAGCTTAACTCTGTACAATGAGCAGTTCTTC. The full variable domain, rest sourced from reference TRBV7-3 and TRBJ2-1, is GAGVSQTPSNKVTEKGKYVELRCDPISGHTALYWYRQSLGQGPEFLIYFQGTGAADDSGLPNDRFFAVRPEGSVSTLKIQRTERGDSAVYLCASSLTLYNEQFFGPGTRLTVL.

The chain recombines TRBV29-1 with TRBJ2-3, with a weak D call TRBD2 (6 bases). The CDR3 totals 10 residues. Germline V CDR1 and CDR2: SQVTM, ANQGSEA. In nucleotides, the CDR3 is TGCGCAACGGAGGGGGATACGCAGTATTTT. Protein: CATEGDTQYF.